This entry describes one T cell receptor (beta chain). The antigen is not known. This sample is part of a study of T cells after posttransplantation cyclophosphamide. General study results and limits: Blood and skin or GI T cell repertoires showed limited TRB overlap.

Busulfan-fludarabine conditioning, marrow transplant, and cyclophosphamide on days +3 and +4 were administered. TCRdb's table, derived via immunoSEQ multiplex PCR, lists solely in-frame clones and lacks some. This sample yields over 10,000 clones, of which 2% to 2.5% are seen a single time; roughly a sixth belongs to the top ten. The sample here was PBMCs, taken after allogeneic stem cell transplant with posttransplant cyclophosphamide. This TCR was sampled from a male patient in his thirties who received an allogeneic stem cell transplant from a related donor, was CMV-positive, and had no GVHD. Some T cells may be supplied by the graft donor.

CDR3 in DNA: TGTGCCAGCAGCAAAAGCGGGACTAGCGGGTGGAGCTCCTACGAGCAGTACTTC. The encoded protein is CASSKSGTSGWSSYEQYF. The chain recombines TRBV11-2 with TRBJ2-5; TRBD2 matches 12 bases. The DNA matches TRBJ2-7 better at its end, which makes the J call doubtful. Germline V gene lookup returns CDR1 SGHAT and CDR2 FQNNGV. This CDR3 has 18 amino acids.